This entry is about one TCR beta chain. The CDR3 consists of 14 residues. The V end lost 2 bases, the J end lost 7 bases, and 11 bases lay between the germline ends. Germline CDR1 MNHNS, CDR2 SASEGT. The sample belongs to a study of blood T cell repertoires in COVID-19. Across the whole study: T cells, B-cell-depleted T cells, or PBMCs provided the cDNA or gDNA that served as material.

TCRdb's copy holds only in-frame clones and misses some; the assay was immunoSEQ multiplex PCR. In the table there are about 410,000 clones, just over 85% of which are singletons. The V and J genes are TRBV6-1 and TRBJ1-4, with D perhaps TRBD1 (6 bases). The sequence came from a woman in her 30s with active or convalescent COVID-19. Source material: peripheral blood. As DNA, the CDR3 is TGTGCCAGCAGTGAACAAGGGGGGGGTGAAAAACTGTTTTTT. This encodes CASSEQGGGEKLFF.